One TCR beta chain is described in this entry. No cognate antigen has been identified for it. Base quality data are lacking; no much larger clone is found one base away. These data come from a study of blood T cell repertoires in COVID-19 (dated by TCRdb to 2019 to 2021). Notes on the research overall: Samples from collaborators originated in the United States, Italy and Spain and spanned both the acute and convalescent phases of COVID-19. Samples were obtained from the ongoing ImmuneRACE study (first 160 participants) and from 1,254 subjects provided by 6 global collaborators. A freely available public database, intended as a resource for researchers studying the immune response to SARS-CoV-2, is where the repertoires were released. The prospective study material was composed of cDNA or gDNA derived from T cells, B-cell-depleted T cells, or PBMCs. The sample metadata nearly always contained a de-identified subject ID, COVID-19 status, age in years and sex. Subjects who had been exposed to COVID-19, were actively infected with it, or had recovered from it provided the deeply sampled blood TCRbeta repertoires that made up the dataset. Where available, HLA class I and class II types were obtained from metadata supplied by the sample provider rather than from assay-based typing.

The immunoSEQ Assay, a bias-controlled multiplex PCR, was used to amplify TCRbeta CDR3 regions from genomic DNA. The original pipeline was this. The number of nucleated cells in each sample was estimated by amplification of reference gene primers within the assay. Sequence reads were collapsed and filtered to measure the absolute abundance of every unique TCRbeta CDR3 rearrangement. Productive Simpson clonality was computed per sample as the square root of Simpson's diversity index over productive rearrangements. Not all clones reach the TCRdb copy of this immuneACCESS table, which keeps in-frame sequences only. Checked studies attribute under half of the gap to unresolved V genes and leave the rest unexplained. V and J calls and clone size follow that table, whereas D and trimming were derived from the DNA. Within this sample are more than 120,000 clones, with about 87% of them counted one time only. The ten top clones hold 8.6% of the sample.

From the germline V gene (reference sequence), CDR1 is SGHNT and CDR2 is YYREEE. The germline V end is reduced by 4 bases and the J end by 0 bases; junction bases left unmatched: 6. Counted from cysteine to phenylalanine, this CDR3 has 16 amino acids. The only DNA kept is the CDR3, 48 bases in frame from the first base. General conclusions and limits of the study: The amount of clinical and demographic metadata varied by source and participant and was provided uncurated.

The collaborating institutions used their own protocols to collect whole blood in K2EDTA tubes. For TCRbeta analysis, collaborator samples were shipped as frozen whole blood, as isolated PBMCs, or as DNA extracted from either sample type. Specimen: peripheral blood. This TCR came from a woman aged 45-65 years with active or convalescent COVID-19. The V and J genes are TRBV5-4 and TRBJ2-2; 7 central bases correspond to TRBD2. The CDR3 reads CASSPSAGTNTGELFF. The sequenced DNA: TGTGCCAGCAGCCCCTCAGCGGGGACGAACACCGGGGAGCTGTTTTTT. Supplemented by the reference TRBV5-4 and TRBJ2-2 proteins around the CDR3, the complete variable domain is ETGVTQSPTHLIKTRGQQVTLRCSSQSGHNTVSWYQQALGQGPQFIFQYYREEENGRGNFPPRFSGLQFPNYSSELNVNALELDDSALYLCASSPSAGTNTGELFFGEGSRLTVL.